The present TCR beta chain was sequenced within a study of cytomegalovirus exposure and HLA in healthy donors (TCRdb year 2017). Study-level background: According to an earlier analysis of 587 of the donors, some 180 million T cells yielded roughly 110 million unique TCR beta sequences and about 280 Gb of sequence data. Donor age, sex, ethnicity and CMV serostatus were compiled together with the repertoire data. Because of strong linkage in the cohort, roughly five DR-DQ haplotypes were treated as single units for association and clustering. An earlier analysis of 500 to 750 of the donors applied high-throughput TCR beta sequencing to assess whether each TCR beta V gene segment acted as functional or pseudogenic. The aim of the study was to test whether cataloging public T cell receptors could identify signatures of past pathogen exposure. The number of donors typed differed by locus, with about 629-630 for A, B, C, DRB1 and DQB1, roughly 520 for DQA1, nearly 610 for DPA1, and over 400 for DPB1. The study used immunosequencing to profile the T cell repertoires of 666 subjects and linked those repertoires to cytomegalovirus serostatus. The genetic ancestry cluster associated with self-reported Caucasian donors included over 80% of the 398 genotyped donors. To study patterns of TCR occurrence, a later analysis re-analyzed previously published TCR beta repertoires from several hundred donors and added high-resolution HLA genotyping. Besides the first cohort of approximately 670 subjects, a separate validation cohort made up of 90 to 150 different subjects was used. HLA typing covered class I and class II loci at four-digit resolution. A later genetic analysis took genome-wide SNP genotypes for about 55% of the roughly 670 donors and used that subset as a discovery cohort. About 300 gigabases of sequencing data and 70 million to 95 million unique TCR sequences made up an early release that covered 500 to 650 HLA-typed donors. To predict cytomegalovirus infection status, the study brought together high-throughput TCR immunosequencing, statistical association of individual TCRs with disease status, and machine learning. All discovery cohort repertoires had been generated on a single sequencing platform. On average, roughly 250,000 unique TCR beta nucleotide sequences were sequenced per donor among 398 genotyped donors of the cohort, with about 17% of those sequences being non-productive. The later analysis used no new phenotypic data to find candidate immune exposures, relying instead on TCR beta sequences and their occurrence across donors. Beyond this particular receptor, the publication reports: The 87-base-pair reads could not distinguish some IMGT-functional V segments, including TRBV6-2 and TRBV6-3, so those segments were excluded. In this cohort, only TCR beta chains were sequenced, and detectable features were limited by the absence of alpha or paired-chain data. Specific HLA alleles were associated with some 15,000 TCR beta sequences at a false discovery rate of 0.05 in a later analysis. Most CMV-associated TCR beta chains appeared to be HLA-restricted in a later analysis, and the HLA associations seemed to be driven largely by CMV exposure. A later analysis reported that several top co-occurrence clusters appeared linked to parvovirus B19, influenza, CMV and Epstein-Barr virus. A few of the identified cytomegalovirus-associated TCR beta chains were confirmed in vitro to be specific for cytomegalovirus antigens. Assigning TCR associations to individual alleles was difficult when HLA alleles, especially DR and DQ, strongly co-occurred. In a later genetic analysis, a missense DCLRE1C variant was associated with V-gene and J-gene trimming of TCR beta chains, and the association was replicated in an independent cohort. HLA typing was unavailable for some donors at each locus, so association tests used only the typed subset. Roughly 17 rarely observed V segments, including chromosome 9 orphons, were excluded from the earlier analysis of approximately 600 of the donors because counts were too low. A further reported finding was that TCR beta sequences accurately predicted the HLA-A and HLA-B alleles for most subjects in the first cohort. The presence/absence analyses assumed that sequencing depth was roughly uniform across donors, and that assumption may not be true. A cluster of highly shared sequence variants was judged likely to represent a technical artifact of the sequencing pipeline. Linkage disequilibrium might explain the correlated functional status among segregating V segments, but an unknown experimental factor could not be ruled out. A later genetic analysis reported fewer N-insertions in productive TCRs among donors in an Asian-associated ancestry cluster than the approximately 670-donor mean. It was suggested by the authors that the approach could potentially be generalized to other disease states and immunological phenotypes. In an earlier analysis of about 600 of the donors, most TCR beta V segments appeared in productive rearrangements about 87% or about 30% of the time, broadly matching IMGT annotations. In a later analysis, HLA-associated TCR beta chains were found to be more clonally expanded and to have lower generation probabilities than equally common non-associated chains. Most TCR sequences were observed very rarely across donors, whereas some public TCRs were present in many individuals. For the cohort, immune exposure information was limited to CMV serostatus. The classifier was reported to diagnose cytomegalovirus status with high specificity and sensitivity in both the original and validation cohorts. In a later analysis, TCR association rates were found to vary across HLA loci, with the most associated TCRs seen for DRB1 alleles and the fewest for HLA-C alleles. In the study, 150 to 200 TCR beta chains were listed as associated with cytomegalovirus.

Points on this clone: Its antigen remains unidentified. There are no base qualities to consult, and no much larger clone falls within one base.

The cysteine opens and the phenylalanine closes a CDR3 of 15 amino acids. Of the read, only the CDR3 DNA is kept; its 45 bases are in frame from base 1. Germline trimming: 4 bases from V, 4 bases from J; junction bases outside gene matches: 5. CDR1 and CDR2, looked up from the germline V gene, are MNHEY and SVGAGI. The cohort consisted of hundreds of healthy bone marrow donors. All cohort members were sampled while nominally healthy, although unrecorded immune exposures were likely present. The donor was CMV seropositive and was included in the group of 300 or so seropositive cohort members. A peripheral blood sample was collected from each donor, and TCR beta sequencing was performed on peripheral blood mononuclear cells. Genomic DNA extraction from the blood cell samples was performed with the Qiagen DNeasy Blood Extraction Kit. Libraries came from the immunoSEQ multiplex PCR assay. A mixture of 60 forward primers for TCR Vbeta segments and 13 reverse primers for TCR Jbeta segments was used in the multiplex PCR. Amplification of the CDR3 region of rearranged TCR beta genes was performed with a multiplex PCR assay on genomic DNA. Amplified TCR beta libraries were sequenced as 87-base-pair reads on the Illumina HiSeq System. Turning to the authors' computational methods: In a later analysis, 70 million to 95 million unique TCR beta chains were counted across the 666 repertoires, and approximately 11 million of these chains were shared by at least two donors. Raw reads were error-corrected and collapsed into unique sequences with a nearest-neighbor algorithm that merged closely related sequences to remove PCR and sequencing errors. V, D and J gene segments were assigned by aligning CDR3 sequences to IMGT reference sequences. Each retained sequence needed at least a six-nucleotide match to both a V gene segment and a J gene segment. Rearrangements were called productive when the CDR3 lacked stop codons and stayed in frame with V and J; all others were non-productive. Following IMGT convention, CDR3 was defined as the stretch from the second conserved V-encoded cysteine up to the conserved J-encoded phenylalanine. In an earlier analysis of roughly 580 of the donors, sequences lacking an unambiguous match to a single V gene segment were excluded. An earlier analysis of fewer than 650 of the donors classified V segments as functional when productive rearrangements were above 56.7% and as segregating when the standard deviation between donors was above 5%. A statistical classification framework was built for diagnosing cytomegalovirus status from the catalog of TCR beta chain sequences. In a later analysis, TCR nucleotide sequences were compared against IMGT/GENE-DB human TR gene sequences so that V and J genes could be assigned. Using the TCRdist pipeline, a later analysis assigned CDR3 sequences along with most-parsimonious VDJ recombination scenarios. In a later analysis, each TCR beta chain was defined by its CDR3 amino acid sequence together with its V-gene family, and reads lacking a unique V-gene family were excluded. As a way to deal with suspected cross-contamination and a sequencing artifact, a later analysis dropped 592 nucleotide sequences that were highly shared and had low generation probability. In a later analysis, a clonal expansion index was calculated for each public chain from normalized within-repertoire ranks of inferred template counts. A later analysis computed generation probabilities with a VDJ recombination model fitted to out-of-frame rearrangements, and checked the results against IGoR. In a later analysis, TCR-TCR, TCR-HLA and TCR-CMV co-occurrence was scored with hypergeometric tests, and a repertoire-size bias correction was applied to TCR pairs. A later analysis estimated false discovery rates by permuting HLA or CMV assignments 20 times. In a later analysis, co-occurring TCRs were grouped using DBSCAN, with TCRdist sequence similarity added in when clustering inside HLA-allele-positive subsets. Co-occurrence clustering excluded repertoires with fewer than 30,000 or more than 120,000 public chains, plus five with anomalous nucleotide sharing. The source is immuneACCESS, and TCRdb retained only in-frame sequences with V and J called. Part of the clones is not carried over; for the studies checked, unresolved V genes explain less than half of this, and the remainder is unexplained. The V and J calls and clone size come from that table; D and trimming were worked out from the DNA. The sample table lists roughly 110,000 clones, about 78% of them with a count of one. The ten largest clones add up to 5.4% of the sample.

This sequence originates from a young woman in good health and CMV-seropositive. The rearranged chain carries TRBV6-5 and TRBJ1-4, with TRBD1 identical over 8 junction bases. The sequenced sample was PBMCs. The DNA sequence is as follows: TGTGCCAGCAGTTCTCCCAGGGGGCGTAATGAAAAACTGTTTTTT. This sequence encodes CASSSPRGRNEKLFF.